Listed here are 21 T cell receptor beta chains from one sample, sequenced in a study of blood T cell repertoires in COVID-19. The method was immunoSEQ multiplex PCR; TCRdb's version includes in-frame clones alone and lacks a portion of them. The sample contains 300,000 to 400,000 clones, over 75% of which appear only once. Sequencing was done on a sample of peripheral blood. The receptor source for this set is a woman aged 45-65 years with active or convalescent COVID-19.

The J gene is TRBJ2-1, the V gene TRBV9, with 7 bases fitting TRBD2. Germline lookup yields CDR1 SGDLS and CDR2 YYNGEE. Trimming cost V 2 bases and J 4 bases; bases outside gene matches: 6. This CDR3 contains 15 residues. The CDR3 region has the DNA TGTGCCAGCAGCGTCAATGGGGGGGATTACAATGAGCAGTTCTTC. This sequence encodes CASSVNGGDYNEQFF.

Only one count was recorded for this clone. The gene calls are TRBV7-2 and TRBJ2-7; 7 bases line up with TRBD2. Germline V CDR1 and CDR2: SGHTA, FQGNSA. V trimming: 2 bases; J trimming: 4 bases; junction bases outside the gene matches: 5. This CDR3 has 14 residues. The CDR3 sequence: CASSLSGDPYEQYF. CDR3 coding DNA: TGTGCCAGCAGCTTAAGCGGGGACCCTTACGAGCAGTACTTC.

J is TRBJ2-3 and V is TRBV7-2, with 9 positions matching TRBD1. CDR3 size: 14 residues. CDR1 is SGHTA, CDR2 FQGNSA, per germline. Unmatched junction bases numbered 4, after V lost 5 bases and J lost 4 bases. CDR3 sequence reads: CASSPRTGADTQYF. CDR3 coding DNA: TGTGCCAGCAGCCCGAGGACAGGGGCAGATACGCAGTATTTT. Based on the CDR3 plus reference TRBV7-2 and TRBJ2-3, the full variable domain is GAGVSQSPSNKVTEKGKDVELRCDPISGHTALYWYRQSLGQGLEFLIYFQGNSAPDKSGLPSDRFSAERTGGSVSTLTIQRTQQEDSAVYLCASSPRTGADTQYFGPGTRLTVL.

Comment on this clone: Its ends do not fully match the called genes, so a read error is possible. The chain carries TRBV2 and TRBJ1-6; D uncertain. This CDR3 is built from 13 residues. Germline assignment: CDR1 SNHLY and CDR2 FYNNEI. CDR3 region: CASREDTGSPLHF. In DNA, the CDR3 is TGTGCCAGCAGAGAAGACACGGGTTCACCCCTCCACTTT.

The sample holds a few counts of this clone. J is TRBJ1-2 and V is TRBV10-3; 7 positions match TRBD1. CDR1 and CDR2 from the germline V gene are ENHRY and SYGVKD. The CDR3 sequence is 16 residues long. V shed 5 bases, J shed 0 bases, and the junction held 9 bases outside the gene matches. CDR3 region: CAISISGTEANYGYTF. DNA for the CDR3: TGTGCCATCAGTATTTCCGGGACAGAAGCTAACTATGGCTACACCTTC.

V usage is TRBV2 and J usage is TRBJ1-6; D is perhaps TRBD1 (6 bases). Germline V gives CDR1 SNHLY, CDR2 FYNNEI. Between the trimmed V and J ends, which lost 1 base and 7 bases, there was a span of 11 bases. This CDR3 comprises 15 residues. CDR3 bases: TGTGCCAGCAGTGAAGGATGGCAGGGGAATTCACCCCTCCACTTT. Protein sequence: CASSEGWQGNSPLHF.

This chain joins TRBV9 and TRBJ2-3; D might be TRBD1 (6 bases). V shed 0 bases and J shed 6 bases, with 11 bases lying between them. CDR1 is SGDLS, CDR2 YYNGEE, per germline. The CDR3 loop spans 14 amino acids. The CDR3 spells CASSVALRGDTQYF. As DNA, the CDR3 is TGTGCCAGCAGCGTAGCTCTTAGGGGGGATACGCAGTATTTT.

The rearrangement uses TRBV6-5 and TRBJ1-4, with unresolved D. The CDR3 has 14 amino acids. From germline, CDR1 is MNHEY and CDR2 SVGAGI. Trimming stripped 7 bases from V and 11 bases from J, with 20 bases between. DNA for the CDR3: TGTGCCAGCAATCCCCATCCGGGGATCGGGAAACTGTTTTTT. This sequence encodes CASNPHPGIGKLFF.

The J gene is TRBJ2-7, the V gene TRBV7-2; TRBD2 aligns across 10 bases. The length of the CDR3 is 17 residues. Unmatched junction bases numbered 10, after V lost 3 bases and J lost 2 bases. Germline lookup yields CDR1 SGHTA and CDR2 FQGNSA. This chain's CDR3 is CASSFRVAGGLTYEQYF. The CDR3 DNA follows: TGTGCCAGCAGCTTTCGAGTAGCGGGGGGCCTTACCTACGAGCAGTACTTC.

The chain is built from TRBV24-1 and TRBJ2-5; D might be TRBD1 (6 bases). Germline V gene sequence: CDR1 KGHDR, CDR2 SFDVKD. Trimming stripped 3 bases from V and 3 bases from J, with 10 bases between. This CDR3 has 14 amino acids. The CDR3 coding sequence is TGTGCCACCAGTGATCCCCGGACAGAAGAGACCCAGTACTTC. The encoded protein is CATSDPRTEETQYF.

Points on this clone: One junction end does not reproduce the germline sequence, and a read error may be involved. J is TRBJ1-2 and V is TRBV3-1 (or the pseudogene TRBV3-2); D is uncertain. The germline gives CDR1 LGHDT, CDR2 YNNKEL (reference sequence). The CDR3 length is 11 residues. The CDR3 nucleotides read TGTGCCAGCAGCCAAGACGAACGGTTGGTCTTC. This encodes CASSQDERLVF.

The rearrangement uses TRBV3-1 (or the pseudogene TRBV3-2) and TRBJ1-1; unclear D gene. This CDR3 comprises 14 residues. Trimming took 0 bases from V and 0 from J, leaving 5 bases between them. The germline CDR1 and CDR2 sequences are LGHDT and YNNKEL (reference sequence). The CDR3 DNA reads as TGTGCCAGCAGCCAAGATCGGGTGAACACTGAAGCTTTCTTT. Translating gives CASSQDRVNTEAFF.

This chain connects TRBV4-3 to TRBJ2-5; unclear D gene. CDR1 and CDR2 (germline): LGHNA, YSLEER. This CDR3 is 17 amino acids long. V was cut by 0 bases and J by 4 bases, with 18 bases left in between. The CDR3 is CASSQDSRSPSPETQYF. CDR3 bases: TGCGCCAGCAGCCAAGATTCACGGAGCCCGAGCCCAGAGACCCAGTACTTC.

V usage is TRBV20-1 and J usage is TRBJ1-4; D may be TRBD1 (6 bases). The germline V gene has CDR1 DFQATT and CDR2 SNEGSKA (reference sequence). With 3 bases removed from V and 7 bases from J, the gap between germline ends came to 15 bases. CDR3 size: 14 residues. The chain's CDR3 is CSASDRGGAEKLFF. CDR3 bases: TGCAGTGCTAGTGACCGGGGGGGGGCTGAAAAACTGTTTTTT.

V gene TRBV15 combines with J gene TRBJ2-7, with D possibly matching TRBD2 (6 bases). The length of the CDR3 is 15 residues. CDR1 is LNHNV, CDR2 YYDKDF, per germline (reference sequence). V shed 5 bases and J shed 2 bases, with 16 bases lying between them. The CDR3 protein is CATSPSAGKAYEQYF. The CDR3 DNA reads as TGTGCCACCAGCCCTAGTGCGGGGAAAGCCTACGAGCAGTACTTC. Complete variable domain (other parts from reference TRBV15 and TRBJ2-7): DAMVIQNPRYQVTQFGKPVTLSCSQTLNHNVMYWYQQKSSQAPKLLFHYYDKDFNNEADTPDNFQSRRPNTSFCFLDIRSPGLGDTAMYLCATSPSAGKAYEQYFGPGTRLTVT.

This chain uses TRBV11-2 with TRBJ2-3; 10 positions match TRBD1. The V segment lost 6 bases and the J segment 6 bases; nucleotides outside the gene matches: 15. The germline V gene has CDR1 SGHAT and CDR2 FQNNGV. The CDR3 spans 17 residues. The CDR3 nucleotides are TGTGCCAGCAGTCAGAAGATGAGGACAGGGGGATTTGATACGCAGTATTTT. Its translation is CASSQKMRTGGFDTQYF.

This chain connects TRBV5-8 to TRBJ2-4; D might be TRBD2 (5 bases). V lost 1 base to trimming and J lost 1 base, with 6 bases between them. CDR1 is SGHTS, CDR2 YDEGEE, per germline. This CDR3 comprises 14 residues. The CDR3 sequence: CASSLSGAKNIQYF. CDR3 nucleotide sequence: TGTGCCAGCAGCTTGTCGGGGGCCAAAAACATTCAGTACTTC.

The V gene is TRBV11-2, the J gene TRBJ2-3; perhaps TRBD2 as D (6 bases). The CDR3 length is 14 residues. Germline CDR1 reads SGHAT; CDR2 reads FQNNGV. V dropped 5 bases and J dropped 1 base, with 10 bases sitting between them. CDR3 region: CASSTRLGTDTQYF. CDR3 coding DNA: TGTGCCAGCAGCACTCGACTAGGCACAGATACGCAGTATTTT.

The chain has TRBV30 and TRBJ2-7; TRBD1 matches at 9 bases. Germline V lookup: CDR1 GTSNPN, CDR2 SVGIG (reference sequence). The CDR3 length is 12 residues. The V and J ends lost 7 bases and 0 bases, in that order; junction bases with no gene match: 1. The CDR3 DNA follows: TGTGCCTCGGGACAGGGCTCCTACGAGCAGTACTTC. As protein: CASGQGSYEQYF.

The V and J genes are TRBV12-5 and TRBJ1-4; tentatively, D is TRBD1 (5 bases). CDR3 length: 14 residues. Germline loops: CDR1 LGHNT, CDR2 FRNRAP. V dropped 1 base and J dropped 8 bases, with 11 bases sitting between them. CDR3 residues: CASGLGGAREKLFF. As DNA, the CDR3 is TGTGCTAGTGGTTTGGGGGGCGCCAGGGAAAAACTGTTTTTT. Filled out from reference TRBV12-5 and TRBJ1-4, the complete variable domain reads DARVTQTPRHKVTEMGQEVTMRCQPILGHNTVFWYRQTMMQGLELLAYFRNRAPLDDSGMPKDRFSAEMPDATLATLKIQPSEPRDSAVYFCASGLGGAREKLFFGSGTQLSVL.

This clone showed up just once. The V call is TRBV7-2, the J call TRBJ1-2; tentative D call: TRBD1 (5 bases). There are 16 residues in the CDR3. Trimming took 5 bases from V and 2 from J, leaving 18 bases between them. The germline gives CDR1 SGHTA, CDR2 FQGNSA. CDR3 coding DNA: TGTGCCAGCAGCCCCGACTCGTCCTGGACAAACTATGGCTACACCTTC. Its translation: CASSPDSSWTNYGYTF. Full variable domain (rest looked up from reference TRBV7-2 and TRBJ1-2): GAGVSQSPSNKVTEKGKDVELRCDPISGHTALYWYRQSLGQGLEFLIYFQGNSAPDKSGLPSDRFSAERTGGSVSTLTIQRTQQEDSAVYLCASSPDSSWTNYGYTFGSGTRLTVV.